This T cell receptor (beta chain) is drawn from a study of cytomegalovirus exposure and HLA in healthy donors. Whole-study context: The same platform was used for the roughly 120 validation repertoires and the roughly 640 first-cohort repertoires, a later analysis reported. Overall study results and limits: Investigators reported around 150 TCR beta chains as tied to cytomegalovirus.

This clone was counted between two and nine times. The antigen is undetermined. The donors were in the approximately 130-subject validation cohort, distinct from the approximately 700-subject first cohort. The data were produced by immunoSEQ multiplex PCR, yet TCRdb's version contains in-frame clones alone and is incomplete. The sample includes roughly 180,000 clones, roughly 82% of them seen just once. This clonotype was sampled from a man younger than 30 in good health and CMV-seropositive. Material: PBMCs.

DNA for the CDR3: TGTGCCTGGAGTGTGGCCCGAGGCTATGGCTACACCTTC. Translated: CAWSVARGYGYTF. The chain uses TRBV30 and TRBJ1-2; the D is unclear. Germline CDR1 and CDR2: GTSNPN and SVGIG (reference sequence). The CDR3 length is 13 residues. Between the trimmed V and J ends, which lost 0 bases and 4 bases, there was a span of 9 bases.